These 9 T cell receptor beta chains share one sample of origin, sequenced in a study of neurological immune-mediated disorders. Time point denoted: longitudinal time-point 1 (baseline). TCRdb passed the 5' RACE reads through MiXCR, listing each CDR3 protein once. The table records about 50,000 distinct CDR3 sequences, roughly 10% of them present only once. The sample taken for sequencing was PBMCs. The receptors derive from a woman aged 35 to 49 in good health.

This clonotype was seen a few times. The V and J genes are TRBV5-1 and TRBJ1-6; D possibly corresponds to TRBD1 (5 bases). Between the trimmed V and J ends, which lost 1 base and 7 bases, there was a span of 12 bases. The CDR3 has 15 residues. Germline CDR1 SGHRS, CDR2 YFSETQ. DNA for the CDR3: TGCGCCAGCAGCTTGAGCGACAGAAGGAATTCACCCCTCCACTTT. It translates to CASSLSDRRNSPLHF.

This clonotype was found many times. This chain connects TRBV2 to TRBJ1-2; D possibly corresponds to TRBD1 (6 bases). Trimming shortened V by 7 bases and J by 4 bases, and 10 bases separated the two germline ends. CDR3 length: 12 residues. The germline V gene has CDR1 SNHLY and CDR2 FYNNEI. Written as DNA, the CDR3 is TGTGCCAGCACGGACAGCCTCTATGGCTACACCTTC. Translated, it gives CASTDSLYGYTF.

This clonotype has ten or more counts. The chain links TRBV20-1 to TRBJ1-1; D possibly corresponds to TRBD1 (5 bases). From germline, CDR1 is DFQATT and CDR2 SNEGSKA (reference sequence). The V and J ends lost 0 bases and 3 bases respectively, with 11 bases between them. The CDR3 is made up of 14 amino acids. CDR3 nucleotides: TGCAGTGCTAGAGACTCGAGGGGCCACACTGAAGCTTTCTTT. Translation: CSARDSRGHTEAFF.

This clonotype was recorded many times. The V gene is TRBV3-1, the J gene TRBJ2-7; D call uncertain. This CDR3 region has 12 residues. The V gene lost 0 bases and the J gene lost 4 bases, with 4 bases spanning the gap. Germline loops: CDR1 LGHDT, CDR2 YNNKEL (reference sequence). CDR3 nucleotides: TGTGCCAGCAGCCAAGACTCATACGAGCAGTACTTC. The encoded protein is CASSQDSYEQYF.

This clonotype showed up many times. This chain connects TRBV12-3 or TRBV12-4 to TRBJ1-1; weak D call: TRBD1 (5 bases). The CDR3 runs 14 residues. V lost 3 bases and J 1 base, leaving 9 bases between the germline ends. The CDR3 protein is CASSFGGANTEAFF. For the CDR3, the DNA is TGTGCCAGCAGTTTTGGGGGTGCGAACACTGAAGCTTTCTTT.

In this sample, this clonotype turned up many times. The chain uses TRBV21-1 and TRBJ1-1; the table's D call, TRBD1, has no DNA check behind it. TRBV21-1 is listed as a pseudogene. This CDR3 is built from 14 residues. The DNA of the CDR3 is TGTGCCAGCAGCAAACAGGGAAGGAACACTGAAGCTTTCTTT. The encoded protein is CASSKQGRNTEAFF.

This clonotype occurred many times. V usage is TRBV3-1 and J usage is TRBJ1-2; TRBD1 matches 10 bases. Germline CDR1 and CDR2: LGHDT and YNNKEL (reference sequence). This CDR3 is built from 15 residues. Trimming took 4 bases from V and 4 from J; bases not matched to a gene: 6. Here the CDR3 reads CASSPGRQGAYGYTF. As DNA, the CDR3 is TGTGCCAGCAGCCCGGGACGACAGGGGGCCTATGGCTACACCTTC. The full variable domain, completed using reference TRBV3-1 and TRBJ1-2, is DTAVSQTPKYLVTQMGNDKSIKCEQNLGHDTMYWYKQDSKKFLKIMFSYNNKELIINETVPNRFSPKSPDKAHLNLHINSLELGDSAVYFCASSPGRQGAYGYTFGSGTRLTVV.

As to this clonotype: Possible read error: a much larger clone is one base away. This chain links TRBV27 with TRBJ2-7; perhaps TRBD1 as D (6 bases). The CDR3 is 13 amino acids. In germline, CDR1 is MNHEY, CDR2 SMNVEV (reference sequence). CDR3 amino acids: CASSRGDTYDQYF. Here the CDR3 DNA reads TGTGCCAGCAGCCGAGGGGACACCTACGACCAGTACTTC.

This clonotype was seen repeatedly, ten times or more. The chain has TRBV20-1 and TRBJ2-1, with no clear D. The CDR3 is 11 amino acids. V shed 0 bases and J shed 3 bases, with 0 bases lying between them. The germline gives CDR1 DFQATT, CDR2 SNEGSKA (reference sequence). The CDR3 coding sequence is TGCAGTGCTAGAGACTACAATGAGCAGTTCTTC. Protein sequence: CSARDYNEQFF.